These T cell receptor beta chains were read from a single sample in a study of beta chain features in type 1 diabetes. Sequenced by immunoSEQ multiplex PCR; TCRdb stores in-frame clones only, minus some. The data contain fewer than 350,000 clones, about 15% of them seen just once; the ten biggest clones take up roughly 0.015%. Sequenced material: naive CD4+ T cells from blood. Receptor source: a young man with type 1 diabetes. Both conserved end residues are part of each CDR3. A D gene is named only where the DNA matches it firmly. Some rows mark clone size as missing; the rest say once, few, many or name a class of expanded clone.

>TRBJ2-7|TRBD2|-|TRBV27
CASSLLAGGYDEQYF
TGTGCCAGCAGTTTACTAGCGGGAGGTTACGACGAGCAGTACTTC
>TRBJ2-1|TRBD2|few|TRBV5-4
CASSSPSAGAYNEQFF
TGTGCCAGCAGCTCCCCCTCGGCGGGGGCCTACAATGAGCAGTTCTTC
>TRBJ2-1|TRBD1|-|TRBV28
CASSSNPGTGGSMKQFF
TGTGCCAGCAGTTCCAATCCCGGGACAGGGGGTTCAATGAAGCAGTTCTTC
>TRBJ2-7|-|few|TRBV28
CASTSQGFHEQYF
TGTGCCAGCACATCCCAGGGATTCCACGAGCAGTACTTC
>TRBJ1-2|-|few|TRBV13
CASSFGAGQGGYTF
TGTGCCAGCAGCTTTGGTGCAGGGCAGGGGGGCTACACCTTC
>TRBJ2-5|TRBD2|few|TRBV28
CASSVAGPPQETQYF
TGTGCCAGCAGTGTAGCGGGACCTCCCCAAGAGACCCAGTACTTC
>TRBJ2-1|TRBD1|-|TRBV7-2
CASRRTGGGEQFF
TGTGCCAGCAGAAGGACAGGGGGCGGTGAGCAGTTCTTC
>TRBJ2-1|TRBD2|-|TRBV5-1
CASSSSGGFGTEGNEQFF
TGCGCCAGCAGCTCCAGCGGGGGTTTTGGGACTGAGGGCAATGAGCAGTTCTTC
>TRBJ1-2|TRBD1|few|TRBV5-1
CASSRDSSSNGYTF
TGCGCCAGCAGCCGGGACAGCTCCTCCAATGGCTACACCTTC
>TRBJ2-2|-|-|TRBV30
CAWSVRSNGELFF
TGTGCCTGGAGTGTTAGGAGTAACGGGGAGCTGTTTTTT
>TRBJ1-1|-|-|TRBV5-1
CASSLGRLNTEAFF
TGCGCCAGCAGCTTGGGTCGGTTGAACACTGAAGCTTTCTTT
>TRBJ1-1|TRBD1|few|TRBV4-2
CASSLIGTGTNTEAFF
TGTGCCAGCAGCCTTATCGGGACAGGCACGAACACTGAAGCTTTCTTT
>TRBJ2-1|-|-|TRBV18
CASSPGLTSSYNEQFF
TGTGCCAGCTCACCAGGACTAACTAGCTCCTACAATGAGCAGTTCTTC
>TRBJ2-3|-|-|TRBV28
CASSSRDTQYF
TGTGCCAGCAGTTCTCGAGATACGCAGTATTTT
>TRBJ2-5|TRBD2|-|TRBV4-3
CASSQGNSGGFRETQYF
TGCGCCAGCAGCCAAGGAAATAGCGGGGGGTTTCGGGAGACCCAGTACTTC
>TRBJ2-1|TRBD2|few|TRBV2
CASSPPGGYNEQFF
TGTGCCAGCAGTCCCCCGGGAGGCTACAATGAGCAGTTCTTC
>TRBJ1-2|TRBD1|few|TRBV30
CAWSRPPGTGLDYGYTF
TGTGCCTGGAGCCGCCCTCCCGGGACAGGGTTGGACTATGGCTACACCTTC
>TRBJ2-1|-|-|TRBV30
CAWSVARLYNEQFF
TGTGCCTGGAGTGTAGCGAGACTATACAATGAGCAGTTCTTC
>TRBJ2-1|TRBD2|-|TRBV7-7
CASSQNVGLAVYNEQFF
TGTGCCAGCAGCCAGAACGTGGGACTAGCGGTCTACAATGAGCAGTTCTTC
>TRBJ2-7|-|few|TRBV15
CATSSQGLGSGEQYF
TGTGCCACCAGCAGCCAGGGGTTAGGTTCGGGCGAGCAGTACTTC
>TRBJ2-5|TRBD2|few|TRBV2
CASSETSGGAPLETQYF
TGTGCCAGCAGTGAGACTAGCGGGGGGGCGCCCCTTGAGACCCAGTACTTC
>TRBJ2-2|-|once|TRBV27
CASSLNRHPNTGELFF
TGTGCCAGCAGTTTAAACAGGCACCCGAACACCGGGGAGCTGTTTTTT
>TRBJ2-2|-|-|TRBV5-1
CASSLDTYTGELFF
TGCGCCAGCAGCTTGGACACGTACACCGGGGAGCTGTTTTTT
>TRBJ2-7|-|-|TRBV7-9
CASSSETGRYEQYF
TGTGCCAGCAGCTCGGAGACAGGGAGGTACGAGCAGTACTTC
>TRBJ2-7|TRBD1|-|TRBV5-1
CASSLFPGTGKEQYF
TGCGCCAGCAGTCTTTTCCCCGGGACAGGGAAAGAGCAGTACTTC
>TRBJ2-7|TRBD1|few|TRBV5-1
CASSLGPGTGGYEQYF
TGCGCCAGCAGCTTGGGGCCCGGGACAGGGGGCTACGAGCAGTACTTC
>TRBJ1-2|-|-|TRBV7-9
CASSLSGTRNYGYTF
TGTGCCAGCAGCTTAAGCGGGACACGAAACTATGGCTACACCTTC
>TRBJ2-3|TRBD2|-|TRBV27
CASSRASGSAEVDTQYF
TGTGCCAGCAGTCGGGCTAGCGGGAGTGCCGAAGTGGATACGCAGTATTTT
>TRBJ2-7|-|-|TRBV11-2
CASRQSRGLSYEQYF
TGTGCCAGCAGGCAATCCCGGGGACTCTCCTACGAGCAGTACTTC
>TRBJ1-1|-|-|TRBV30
CAWSVTSVDTEAFF
TGTGCCTGGAGTGTAACGTCAGTGGACACTGAAGCTTTCTTT
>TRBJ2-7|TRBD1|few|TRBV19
CASSRGTGAYEQYF
TGTGCCAGTAGTCGAGGGACAGGGGCCTACGAGCAGTACTTC
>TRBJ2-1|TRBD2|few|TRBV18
CASSPPVAGVSNEQFF
TGTGCCAGCTCACCACCCGTAGCGGGAGTCTCCAATGAGCAGTTCTTC
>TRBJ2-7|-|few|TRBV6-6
CASSSPGGGDEQYF
TGTGCCAGCAGTTCTCCGGGGGGCGGGGACGAGCAGTACTTC